The rows below give T cell receptor beta chains drawn from one sample of a study of blood T cell repertoires in COVID-19. TCRdb's table, derived via immunoSEQ multiplex PCR, lists solely in-frame clones and lacks some. This sample carries about 38,000 clones, roughly 70% of them seen once, and the ten largest clones take about 10%. Material: peripheral blood. The receptors come from a man aged 65 to 85 with COVID-19, enrolled during active disease. Each CDR3 is given with its conserved first and last residue. D genes are given only for firm matches. Size is omitted from some rows. Given values are once, few, many or a class for expanded clones.

TRBJ1-4 few - TRBV5-5 CASTPGATNEKLFF TGTGCCTCGACGCCAGGGGCAACTAATGAAAAACTGTTTTTT
TRBJ1-1 - - TRBV19 CASSRSSLGTEAFF TGTGCCAGTAGTCGATCCTCACTTGGCACTGAAGCTTTCTTT
TRBJ1-5 - TRBD1 TRBV2 CASSETGVYSNQPQHF TGTGCCAGCAGTGAGACAGGGGTTTATAGCAATCAGCCCCAGCATTTT
TRBJ1-1 - - TRBV29-1 CSVERGGGTEAFF TGCAGCGTTGAACGGGGAGGGGGCACTGAAGCTTTCTTT
TRBJ2-3 - TRBD2 TRBV29-1 CSVVRGGRFGGTDTQYF TGCAGCGTGGTACGAGGCGGGAGATTCGGTGGCACAGATACGCAGTATTTT
TRBJ1-1 - - TRBV6-5 CASRQESLPNTEAFF TGTGCCAGCAGGCAAGAGAGTCTTCCGAACACTGAAGCTTTCTTT
TRBJ2-1 few TRBD1 TRBV5-4 CASEKDRAGNEQFF TGTGCCAGCGAAAAGGACAGGGCGGGGAATGAGCAGTTCTTC
TRBJ1-6 - - TRBV7-2 CASSLASQGASSPLHF TGTGCCAGCAGCTTAGCGAGCCAAGGGGCGTCTTCACCCCTCCACTTT
TRBJ2-7 - - TRBV6-5 CASTPPGAYEQYF TGTGCCAGCACCCCTCCGGGGGCCTACGAGCAGTACTTC
TRBJ2-7 - - TRBV6-5 CASSYSNGAYEQYF TGTGCCAGCAGTTACTCCAACGGAGCCTACGAGCAGTACTTC
TRBJ2-2 - TRBD2 TRBV6-5 CASSLSGSGTGELFF TGTGCCAGCAGTCTTAGCGGGAGCGGGACCGGGGAGCTGTTTTTT
TRBJ2-1 - TRBD2 TRBV29-1 CSVELAGYNEQFF TGCAGCGTTGAACTAGCGGGGTACAATGAGCAGTTCTTC
TRBJ1-5 few - TRBV24-1 CATSDPRGPGNQPQHF TGTGCCACCAGTGACCCCCGAGGCCCGGGCAATCAGCCCCAGCATTTT
TRBJ2-7 - TRBD1 TRBV19 CASSARDRGSNEQYF TGTGCCAGTAGTGCCCGGGACAGGGGTTCGAACGAGCAGTACTTC